Shown below are 10 T cell receptor beta chains from a single sample sequenced in a study of blood T cell repertoires in COVID-19. The repertoire was sequenced with immunoSEQ multiplex PCR; TCRdb's copy has only in-frame clones and lacks some. In the table there are 62,000 or so clones, approximately 83% of which are singletons. The sequencing input was peripheral blood. These receptors originate from a woman aged 55-69 years with acute or convalescent COVID-19.

The rearrangement links TRBV5-6 to TRBJ2-3; 7 bases are a match to TRBD2. The CDR3 extends over 15 amino acids. CDR1 and CDR2 (germline): SGHDT, YYEEEE. The junction had 4 bases not matched to a gene; V was cut back by 3 bases and J by 0 bases. CDR3: CASSWGGTSTDTQYF. In DNA, the CDR3 is TGTGCCAGCAGCTGGGGGGGAACTAGCACAGATACGCAGTATTTT.

The chain recombines TRBV5-5 with TRBJ2-1, with 11 positions matching TRBD2. Germline V gene lookup returns CDR1 SGHKS and CDR2 YYEKEE (reference sequence). This CDR3 has 16 amino acids. Trimming cost V 0 bases and J 6 bases; bases outside gene matches: 5. The CDR3 DNA reads TGTGCCAGCAGCTTGGTTGCTAGCGGGGGGCTCAATGAGCAGTTCTTC. It yields the protein CASSLVASGGLNEQFF.

The rearrangement links TRBV6-5 to TRBJ1-3; D might be TRBD1 (5 bases). Germline V gives CDR1 MNHEY, CDR2 SVGAGI. This CDR3 has 14 amino acids. V lost 6 bases, J lost 0 bases, and 9 bases lay in between. In nucleotides, the CDR3 is TGTGCCAGCAGCCGACAGACCTCTGGAAACACCATATATTTT. Protein product: CASSRQTSGNTIYF.

A single count supports this clone. This chain connects TRBV29-1 to TRBJ1-5; 9 nucleotides align to TRBD1. The CDR3 sequence is 14 residues long. With 4 bases clipped from V and 1 base from J, the junction kept 2 bases outside the gene matches. Germline V gene lookup returns CDR1 SQVTM and CDR2 ANQGSEA. CDR3 region: CSVAQGASNQPQHF. The CDR3 region has the DNA TGCAGCGTTGCACAGGGGGCGAGCAATCAGCCCCAGCATTTT.

J is TRBJ1-1 and V is TRBV12-5; 7 nucleotides agree with TRBD1. Germline CDR1 reads LGHNT; CDR2 reads FRNRAP. The ends lost 6 bases at V and 4 bases at J; junction bases unmatched: 5. The CDR3 is made up of 13 amino acids. The CDR3 sequence is CASGPDRSTEAFF. The DNA for the CDR3 is TGTGCTAGTGGCCCGGACAGGAGCACTGAAGCTTTCTTT.

The chain couples TRBV12-5 to TRBJ2-1, with 14 bases identical to TRBD2. This CDR3 is built from 16 residues. J was trimmed by 7 bases and V by 2 bases; bases with no gene match: 4. CDR1 is LGHNT, CDR2 FRNRAP, per germline. The CDR3 coding sequence is TGTGCTAGTGGTTTGCTTGGACTAGCGGGAGGTAATGAGCAGTTCTTC. It is translated as CASGLLGLAGGNEQFF.

The rearrangement links TRBV5-8 to TRBJ2-5; 10 bases agree with TRBD1. V shed 4 bases, J shed 0 bases, and the junction held 6 bases outside the gene matches. Germline CDR1 is SGHTS and CDR2 is YDEGEE. The CDR3 loop spans 16 amino acids. The CDR3 spells CASSDGQGGNQETQYF. The CDR3, as DNA: TGTGCCAGCAGCGACGGACAGGGGGGGAACCAAGAGACCCAGTACTTC.

The J gene is TRBJ2-1, the V gene TRBV5-4; TRBD2 aligns across 9 bases. The CDR3 totals 18 residues. Trimming removed 0 bases from V and 0 bases from J; junction bases left unmatched: 7. CDR1 is SGHNT and CDR2 is YYREEE in the germline V gene (reference sequence). CDR3 region: CASSLDSGRSPSYNEQFF. The CDR3 DNA sequence: TGTGCCAGCAGCTTGGACAGCGGGAGGAGTCCCTCCTACAATGAGCAGTTCTTC.

This clone was counted a single time. The chain couples TRBV2 to TRBJ1-5, with D perhaps matching TRBD1 (6 bases). Germline V gene data show CDR1 as SNHLY and CDR2 as FYNNEI. The CDR3 spans 16 residues. Trimming shortened V by 6 bases and J by 1 base, and 16 bases separated the two germline ends. In DNA form, the CDR3 reads TGTGCCAGCAGGGGCACAGGGTCTGGCAGCAATCAGCCCCAGCATTTT. Its translation is CASRGTGSGSNQPQHF.

The chain has TRBV28 and TRBJ1-2; TRBD1 might be the D (6 bases). The CDR3 loop spans 17 amino acids. V dropped 3 bases and J dropped 0 bases, with 17 bases sitting between them. The germline CDR1 and CDR2 sequences are MDHEN and SYDVKM. CDR3 in amino acids: CASSFVGLQGSNYGYTF. In nucleotides, the CDR3 is TGTGCCAGCAGTTTTGTAGGCTTACAGGGTTCTAACTATGGCTACACCTTC.